Following are 14 T cell receptor beta chains from one sample sequenced in a study of response to subunit inactivated influenza vaccine. MiXCR, applied by TCRdb to the RT-PCR reads, yields one record per CDR3 protein. The repertoire holds 590,000 or so distinct CDR3 sequences, with 11% to 15% as singletons. Sequencing used PBMCs from blood, obtained about 14 days before vaccination. All receptors derive from a man aged 50 to 60 who received an inactivated influenza vaccine.

V is TRBV18 and J is TRBJ2-1; D gene unclear. Trimming removed 2 bases from V and 0 bases from J, with 14 bases in between. The germline CDR1 and CDR2 sequences are KGHSH and LQKENI. The CDR3 consists of 17 residues. The CDR3 loop is CASSPFVRVSSYNEQFF. The CDR3 DNA reads as TGTGCCAGCTCACCATTTGTCCGGGTTAGCTCCTACAATGAGCAGTTCTTC.

In this sample, this clonotype turned up a few times. The CDR3: CASSPPGLRRETQYF. CDR3 nucleotides: TGTGCCAGCAGTCCACCGGGTCTCCGGAGGGAGACCCAGTACTTC. The chain recombines TRBV12-3 or TRBV12-4 with TRBJ2-5; possible D gene TRBD2, 5 bases. The V end lost 5 bases, the J end lost 5 bases, and 18 bases lay between the germline ends. This CDR3 has 15 residues.

CDR3 in DNA: TGTGCCAGCAGTCCCGGGAGGGCGCGCACCGGGGAGCTGTTTTTT. Translation: CASSPGRARTGELFF. The chain has TRBV6-1 and TRBJ2-2, with 8 bases fitting TRBD2. After removal of 5 bases from V and 4 bases from J, the junction contained 6 bases not matched to a gene. Per the germline V gene, CDR1 is MNHNS and CDR2 is SASEGT. This CDR3 region has 15 residues.

Comment on this clonotype: An end of the junction does not agree with germline; a read error may underlie this. This chain connects TRBV7-2 to TRBJ2-1; TRBD2 matches at 10 bases. CDR3 size: 13 residues. Germline V lookup: CDR1 SGHTA, CDR2 FQGNSA. The CDR3 loop reads CASSLGPAGGPRF. CDR3 nucleotide sequence: TGTGCCAGCAGCTTAGGACCAGCGGGGGGGCCTAGGTTC.

In this sample, this clonotype turned up a few times. V usage is TRBV18 and J usage is TRBJ2-7; D is perhaps TRBD1 (6 bases). CDR1 is KGHSH, CDR2 LQKENI, per germline. The CDR3 totals 14 residues. Trimming removed 2 bases from V and 2 bases from J, with 10 bases in between. DNA of the CDR3: TGTGCCAGCTCACCAGGACAGTTACCCTACGAGCAGTACTTC. It codes for CASSPGQLPYEQYF.

The rearrangement uses TRBV12-3 or TRBV12-4 and TRBJ1-4; D is unclear. V was shortened by 3 bases and J by 2 bases, with 10 bases between the two germline ends. The CDR3 totals 15 residues. The CDR3: CASSFGLSTNEKLFF. The CDR3 nucleotides are TGTGCCAGCAGTTTTGGCTTGTCGACTAATGAAAAACTGTTTTTT.

The chain uses TRBV10-3 and TRBJ2-3; tentatively, D is TRBD2 (6 bases). The CDR3 totals 16 residues. The germline V gene encodes CDR1 ENHRY and CDR2 SYGVKD. Between the trimmed V and J ends, which lost 2 bases and 0 bases, there was a span of 12 bases. CDR3 coding DNA: TGTGCCATCAGTGAGCCCTCCGGGGGTAGCACAGATACGCAGTATTTT. Protein sequence: CAISEPSGGSTDTQYF.

This clonotype was recorded many times. This chain links TRBV18 with TRBJ2-1; tentative D call: TRBD2 (6 bases). There are 14 residues in the CDR3. Germline CDR1 KGHSH, CDR2 LQKENI. The V end was cut by 1 base, the J end by 7 bases, with 11 bases between. The CDR3, as DNA: TGTGCCAGCTCACCACAACCCCGGGGGAATGAGCAGTTCTTC. It is translated as CASSPQPRGNEQFF. Full variable domain (rest looked up from reference TRBV18 and TRBJ2-1): NAGVMQNPRHLVRRRGQEARLRCSPMKGHSHVYWYRQLPEEGLKFMVYLQKENIIDESGMPKERFSAEFPKEGPSILRIQQVVRGDSAAYFCASSPQPRGNEQFFGPGTRLTVL.

J is TRBJ2-7 and V is TRBV18, with 11 bases identical to TRBD2. With 2 bases clipped from V and 1 base from J, the junction kept 4 bases outside the gene matches. Germline V lookup: CDR1 KGHSH, CDR2 LQKENI. The CDR3 contains 16 residues. The CDR3: CASSPGGTSGSYEQYF. In DNA, the CDR3 is TGTGCCAGCTCACCAGGTGGGACTAGCGGATCCTACGAGCAGTACTTC.

CDR3: CASSYSFEGSYEQYF. The CDR3 region has the DNA TGTGCCAGCAGTTACTCATTTGAGGGCTCCTACGAGCAGTACTTC. The rearrangement uses TRBV6-5 and TRBJ2-7; a weak D match, TRBD2 (5 bases). This CDR3 comprises 15 residues. In germline, CDR1 is MNHEY, CDR2 SVGAGI. V lost 0 bases and J lost 0, with 9 bases in between.

The chain uses TRBV15 and TRBJ1-1; 7 bases map to TRBD1. The CDR3 is made up of 16 amino acids. Germline trimming cut 0 bases from V and 1 base from J; bases unmatched to any gene: 5. Germline CDR1 reads LNHNV; CDR2 reads YYDKDF (reference sequence). The chain's CDR3 is CATSRDRQGRNTEAFF. Written as DNA, the CDR3 is TGTGCCACCAGCAGAGACCGACAGGGTCGGAACACTGAAGCTTTCTTT.

This clonotype was observed a few times. V is TRBV14 and J is TRBJ2-1, with D perhaps matching TRBD2 (6 bases). V was trimmed by 4 bases and J by 4 bases, leaving 11 bases between them. Germline V lookup: CDR1 SGHDN, CDR2 FVKESK. This CDR3 is 14 amino acids long. The CDR3 DNA reads TGTGCCAGCAGCCGAACCGCGGGGTACAATGAGCAGTTCTTC. This codes for CASSRTAGYNEQFF.

The chain combines TRBV4-3 with TRBJ2-3; no firm D call. Trimming stripped 0 bases from V and 4 bases from J, with 5 bases between. Germline V CDR1 and CDR2: LGHNA, YSLEER. The CDR3 contains 13 residues. CDR3: CASSQDLPDTQYF. CDR3 DNA sequence: TGCGCCAGCAGCCAAGATTTGCCAGATACGCAGTATTTT.

This clonotype was recorded a few times. The chain couples TRBV7-9 to TRBJ2-3, with D tentatively TRBD1 or TRBD2 (5 bases each). This CDR3 contains 14 residues. The ends were cut back, 5 bases at V and 2 bases at J, with 11 bases in the middle. CDR1 SEHNR and CDR2 FQNEAQ come from the germline V gene (reference sequence). CDR3 sequence reads: CASSRDGDTDTQYF. The CDR3 DNA is TGTGCCAGCAGCCGGGACGGAGACACAGATACGCAGTATTTT.